The clone carrying this T cell receptor beta chain was seen ten or more times. RNA transcripts provided the source from which TCR beta CDR3 regions were amplified. An initial round of RT-PCR targeting the TCR CDR3 relied on the HTBI primer set. TCRdb re-derived calls from the multiplex PCR reads in MiXCR, one entry per CDR3 protein. The sample yields hundreds of thousands of distinct CDR3 sequences, around 14% seen once. The CDR3 runs to 11 residues. The germline V and J ends were trimmed by 5 bases and 6 bases, with 7 bases remaining between them. Germline V gene sequence: CDR1 SQVTM, CDR2 ANQGSEA. Newly diagnosed hyperthyroidism, duration under 2 months, in patients aged 18 to 65. This sample was taken from a study of T cells in Graves' hyperthyroidism and ophthalmopathy.

The receptor comes from a woman in her late teens or twenties with Graves' hyperthyroidism. The material sequenced was blood. The chain joins TRBV29-1 to TRBJ2-2; the D call may be TRBD1 or TRBD2 (5 bases each). The CDR3 DNA sequence: TGCAGCGTTAAGGGACCCGGGGAGCTGTTTTTT. It translates to CSVKGPGELFF.